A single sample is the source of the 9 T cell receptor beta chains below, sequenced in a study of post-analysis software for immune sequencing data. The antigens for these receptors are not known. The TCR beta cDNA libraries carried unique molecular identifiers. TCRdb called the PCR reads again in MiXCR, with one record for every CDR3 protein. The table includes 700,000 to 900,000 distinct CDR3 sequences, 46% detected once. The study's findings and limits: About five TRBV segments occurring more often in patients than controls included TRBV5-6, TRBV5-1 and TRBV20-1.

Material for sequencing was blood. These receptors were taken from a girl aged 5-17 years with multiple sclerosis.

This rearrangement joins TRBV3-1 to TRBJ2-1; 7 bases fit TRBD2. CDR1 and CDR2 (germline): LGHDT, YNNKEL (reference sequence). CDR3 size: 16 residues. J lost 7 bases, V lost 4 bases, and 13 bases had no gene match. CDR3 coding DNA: TGTGCCAGCAGCCCCCAAGTCTGGGGGGGTAAAAATGAGCAGTTCTTC. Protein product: CASSPQVWGGKNEQFF.

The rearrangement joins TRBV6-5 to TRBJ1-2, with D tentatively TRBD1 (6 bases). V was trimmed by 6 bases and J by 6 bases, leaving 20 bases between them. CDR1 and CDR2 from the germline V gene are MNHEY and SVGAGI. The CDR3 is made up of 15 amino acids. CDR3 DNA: TGTGCCAGCAGACCACTGGACAGCTTCTACAATGGCTACACCTTC. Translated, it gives CASRPLDSFYNGYTF.

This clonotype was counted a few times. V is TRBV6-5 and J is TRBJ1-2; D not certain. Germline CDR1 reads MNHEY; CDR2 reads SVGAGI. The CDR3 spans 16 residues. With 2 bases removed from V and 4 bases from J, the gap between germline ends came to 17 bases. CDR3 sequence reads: CASSYASFEVGYGYTF. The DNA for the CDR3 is TGTGCCAGCAGTTACGCTTCTTTTGAGGTGGGCTATGGCTACACCTTC.

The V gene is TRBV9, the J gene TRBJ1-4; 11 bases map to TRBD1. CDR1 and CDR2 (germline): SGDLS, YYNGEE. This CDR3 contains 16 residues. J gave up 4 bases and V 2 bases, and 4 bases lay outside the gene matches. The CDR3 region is CASSVRTGGGNEKLFF. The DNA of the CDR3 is TGTGCCAGCAGCGTTAGGACAGGGGGCGGTAATGAAAAACTGTTTTTT. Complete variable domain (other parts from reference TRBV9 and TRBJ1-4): DSGVTQTPKHLITATGQRVTLRCSPRSGDLSVYWYQQSLDQGLQFLIQYYNGEERAKGNILERFSAQQFPDLHSELNLSSLELGDSALYFCASSVRTGGGNEKLFFGSGTQLSVL.

The CDR3 reads CSARAASGYSYEQYF. In nucleotides, the CDR3 is TGCAGTGCTAGAGCGGCTAGCGGATACTCCTACGAGCAGTACTTC. The chain uses TRBV20-1 and TRBJ2-7; 7 nucleotides align to TRBD2. The V gene end was trimmed by 1 base and the J gene end by 0 bases; junction bases not matched to a gene: 6. This CDR3 has 15 amino acids. Germline-derived CDR1 and CDR2 are DFQATT and SNEGSKA (reference sequence).

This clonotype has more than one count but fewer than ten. The CDR3 sequence is CASSNTGTDNSPLHF. CDR3 nucleotides: TGTGCCAGCAGCAACACCGGGACCGATAATTCACCCCTCCACTTT. This chain connects TRBV7-2 to TRBJ1-6, with a weak D call TRBD1 (5 bases). The CDR3 runs to 15 residues. Germline lookup yields CDR1 SGHTA and CDR2 FQGNSA. The ends were cut back, 5 bases at V and 5 bases at J, with 13 bases in the middle.

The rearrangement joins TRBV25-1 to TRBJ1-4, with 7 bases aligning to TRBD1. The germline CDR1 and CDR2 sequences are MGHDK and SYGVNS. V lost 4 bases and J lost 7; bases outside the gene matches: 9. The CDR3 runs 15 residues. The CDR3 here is CASSGEGAKVEKLFF. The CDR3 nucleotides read TGTGCCAGCAGTGGCGAGGGGGCGAAAGTTGAAAAACTGTTTTTT.

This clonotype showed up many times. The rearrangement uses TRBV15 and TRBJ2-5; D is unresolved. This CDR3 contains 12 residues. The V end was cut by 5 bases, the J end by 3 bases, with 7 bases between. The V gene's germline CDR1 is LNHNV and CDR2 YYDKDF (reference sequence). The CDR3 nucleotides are TGTGCCACCAGCTCTATGGAAGAGACCCAGTACTTC. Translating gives CATSSMEETQYF.

The CDR3 region has the DNA TGTGCCAGCGCTGATGGACGTTACAATGAGCAGTTCTTC. It encodes CASADGRYNEQFF. The V gene is TRBV6-2 or TRBV6-3, the J gene TRBJ2-1; D gene unclear. Germline loops: CDR1 MNHEY, CDR2 SVGEGT. V was pared by 8 bases and J by 4 bases, with 12 bases between. The CDR3 is made up of 13 amino acids.